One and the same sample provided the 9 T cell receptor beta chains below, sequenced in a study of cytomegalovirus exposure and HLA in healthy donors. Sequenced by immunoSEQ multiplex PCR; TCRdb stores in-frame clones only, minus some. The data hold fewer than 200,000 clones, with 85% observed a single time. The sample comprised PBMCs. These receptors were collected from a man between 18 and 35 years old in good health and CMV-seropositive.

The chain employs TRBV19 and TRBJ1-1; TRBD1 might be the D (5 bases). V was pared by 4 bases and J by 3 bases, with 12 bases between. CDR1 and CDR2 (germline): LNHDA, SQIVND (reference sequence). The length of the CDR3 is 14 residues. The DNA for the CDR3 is TGTGCCAGTAGTACCCCGGGGGTGTACACTGAAGCTTTCTTT. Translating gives CASSTPGVYTEAFF.

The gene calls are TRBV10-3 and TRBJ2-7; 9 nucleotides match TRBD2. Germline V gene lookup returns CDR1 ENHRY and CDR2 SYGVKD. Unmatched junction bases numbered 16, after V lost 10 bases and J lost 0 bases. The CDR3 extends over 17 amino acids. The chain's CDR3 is CATEGVRREGGSYEQYF. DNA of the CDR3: TGTGCCACCGAGGGCGTACGGCGGGAGGGCGGCTCCTACGAGCAGTACTTC.

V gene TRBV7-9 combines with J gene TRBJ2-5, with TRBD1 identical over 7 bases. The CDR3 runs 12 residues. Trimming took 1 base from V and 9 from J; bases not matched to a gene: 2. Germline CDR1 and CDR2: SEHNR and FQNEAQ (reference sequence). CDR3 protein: CASSLDGTAQYF. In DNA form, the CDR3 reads TGTGCCAGCAGCTTAGACGGGACAGCCCAGTACTTC.

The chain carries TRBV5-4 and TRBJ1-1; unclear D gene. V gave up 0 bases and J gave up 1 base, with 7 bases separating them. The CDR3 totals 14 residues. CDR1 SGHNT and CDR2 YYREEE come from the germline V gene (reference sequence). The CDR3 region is CASSLELGNTEAFF. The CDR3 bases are TGTGCCAGCAGCTTGGAGCTAGGGAACACTGAAGCTTTCTTT. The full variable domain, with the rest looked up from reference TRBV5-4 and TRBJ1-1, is ETGVTQSPTHLIKTRGQQVTLRCSSQSGHNTVSWYQQALGQGPQFIFQYYREEENGRGNFPPRFSGLQFPNYSSELNVNALELDDSALYLCASSLELGNTEAFFGQGTRLTVV.

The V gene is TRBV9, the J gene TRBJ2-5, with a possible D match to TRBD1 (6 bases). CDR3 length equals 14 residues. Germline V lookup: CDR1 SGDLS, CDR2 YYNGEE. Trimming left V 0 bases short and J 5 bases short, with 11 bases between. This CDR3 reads CASSVATGWETQYF. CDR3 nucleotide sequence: TGTGCCAGCAGCGTAGCGACAGGTTGGGAGACCCAGTACTTC.

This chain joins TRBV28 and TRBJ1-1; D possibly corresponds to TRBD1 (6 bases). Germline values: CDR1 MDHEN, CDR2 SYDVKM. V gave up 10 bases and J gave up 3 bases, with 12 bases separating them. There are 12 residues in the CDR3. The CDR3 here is CAMQGQDTEAFF. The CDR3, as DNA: TGTGCCATGCAGGGGCAGGACACTGAAGCTTTCTTT.

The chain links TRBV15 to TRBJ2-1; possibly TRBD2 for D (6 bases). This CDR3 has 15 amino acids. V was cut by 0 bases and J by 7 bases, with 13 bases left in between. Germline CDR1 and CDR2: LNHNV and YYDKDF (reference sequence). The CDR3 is CATSREPGLLNEQFF. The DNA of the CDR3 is TGTGCCACCAGCAGAGAGCCGGGACTCCTAAATGAGCAGTTCTTC.

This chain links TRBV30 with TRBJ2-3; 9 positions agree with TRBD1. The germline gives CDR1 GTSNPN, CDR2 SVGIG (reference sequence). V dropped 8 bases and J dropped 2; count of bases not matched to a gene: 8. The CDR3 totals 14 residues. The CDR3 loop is CARDGQGTTDTQYF. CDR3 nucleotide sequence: TGTGCCCGGGACGGACAGGGGACCACAGATACGCAGTATTTT.

This chain's CDR3 is CASSGQGAVEQFF. In DNA form, the CDR3 reads TGTGCCAGCAGTGGACAGGGGGCCGTTGAGCAGTTCTTC. The rearrangement uses TRBV2 and TRBJ2-1; 10 bases are shared with TRBD1. V lost 4 bases, J lost 9 bases, and 3 bases stayed unmatched. This CDR3 has 13 residues. Germline-derived CDR1 and CDR2 are SNHLY and FYNNEI.